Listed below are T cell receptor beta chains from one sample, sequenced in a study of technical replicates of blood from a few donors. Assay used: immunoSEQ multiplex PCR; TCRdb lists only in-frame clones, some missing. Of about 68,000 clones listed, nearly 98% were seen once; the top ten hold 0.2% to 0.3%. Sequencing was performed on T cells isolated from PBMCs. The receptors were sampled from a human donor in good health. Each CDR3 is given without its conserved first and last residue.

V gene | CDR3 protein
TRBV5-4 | ASSYHMGLTYEQY
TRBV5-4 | ASSLVRGTEEQY
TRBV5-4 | ASSPNSNSGNTIY
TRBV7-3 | ASSLTPSRGTGELF
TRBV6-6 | ASRTSGISTDTQY
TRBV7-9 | ASSLGHNQPQH
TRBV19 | ASSPHQETQY
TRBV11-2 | ASSLGTLQY
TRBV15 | ATSREGGRNTGELF
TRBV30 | AWSVQGTEAF
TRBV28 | ASSPGLAKGELF
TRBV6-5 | ASRQDRVGFEQY
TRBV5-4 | ASSLGDRDYGYT
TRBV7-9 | ASSSGGTEAF
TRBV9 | ASSVAGPGNTEAF
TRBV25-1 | ASSGTAYNEQF
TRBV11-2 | ASSLLYEQY
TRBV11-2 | AGQAEARSYEQY
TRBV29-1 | SVEVRGEGRETQY